Included here is one T cell receptor beta chain sequence, with context. Libraries were prepared by immunoSEQ multiplex PCR; TCRdb keeps only in-frame clonotypes and omits some of them. The sample contains some 170,000 clones, 85% to 90% of which appear only once. The record originates from a study of blood T cell repertoires in COVID-19. The overall study: Sources were T cells, B-cell-depleted T cells, or PBMCs; the material itself was cDNA or gDNA.

Seattle cases were enrolled at active infection and followed longitudinally. V was clipped by 5 bases and J by 4 bases, with 15 bases between them. Germline CDR1 MNHEY, CDR2 SMNVEV (reference sequence). The CDR3 extends over 14 amino acids. The receptor was derived from a woman between 65 and 79 years old with COVID-19, enrolled during active disease. The rearrangement uses TRBV27 and TRBJ2-7; D is unclear. Specimen: peripheral blood. CDR3 loop: CASSPTVGKYEQYF. CDR3 DNA: TGTGCCAGCAGTCCGACTGTTGGTAAGTACGAGCAGTACTTC.